This T cell receptor beta chain was identified during a study of cytomegalovirus exposure and HLA in healthy donors. Germline V gene data show CDR1 as SGHRS and CDR2 as YFSETQ. The V and J ends lost 4 bases and 4 bases, in that order; junction bases with no gene match: 7. The CDR3 is made up of 15 amino acids. A multiplex PCR was run with 60 Vbeta primers and 13 Jbeta primers. Clones were sequenced by immunoSEQ multiplex PCR, and TCRdb holds only the in-frame ones, with some missing. The profile shows over 150,000 clones, about four fifths of them singletons. The chain carries TRBV5-1 and TRBJ2-3, with 9 bases identical to TRBD1. Sequencing was done on a sample of PBMCs. The origin of this receptor is a man in his thirties or forties in good health and CMV-seronegative. CDR3 protein: CASSQRQGGPDTQYF. CDR3 bases: TGCGCCAGCAGCCAGAGACAGGGGGGGCCAGATACGCAGTATTTT.